This T cell receptor beta chain stems from a study of blood T cell repertoires in COVID-19. Across the study: There were acute and convalescent COVID-19 samples, and they came from the United States, Italy and Spain. T cells, B-cell-depleted T cells, or PBMCs provided the cDNA or gDNA that served as material.

This clone has only one observation. Trimming at V came to 6 bases and at J to 0 bases, leaving 4 bases not matched to a gene. The CDR3 covers 15 residues. Germline V CDR1 and CDR2: MNHNY, SVGAGI (reference sequence). The authors' processing: By means of reference gene primer amplification, nucleated cell counts were estimated. The protocol was immunoSEQ multiplex PCR, while the TCRdb copy is restricted to in-frame clones and leaves out a portion. V and J calls and clone size come straight from that table; D and trimming were deduced from the DNA. In the table there are 230,000 or so clones, roughly nine tenths of which are singletons.

V usage is TRBV6-6 and J usage is TRBJ2-2, with TRBD1 identical over 7 bases. This clonotype was sampled from a man aged 35-49 years with active or convalescent COVID-19. The specimen was peripheral blood. Here the CDR3 DNA reads TGTGCCAGCAGATCGGGACAGCCGAACACCGGGGAGCTGTTTTTT. Its protein is CASRSGQPNTGELFF.